This note documents a single TCR beta chain sequence. Its antigen target is currently unknown. No base quality information exists; no much larger clone differs at one position. The immunoSEQ assay at survey resolution was used to sequence TCRbeta rearrangements from genomic DNA. The original methods were these. In the TCR sequencing data, the lowest productive clonotype frequency that could be detected was 2.59 x 10-5. Only productive TCRbeta rearrangements, meaning sequences that were complete and in-frame, were kept for the analyses. Simpson clonality, calculated in the immunoSEQ Analyzer version 3.0, was used as the measure of sample clonality. Clones were grouped by frequency into very rare, small, medium, large (1-20%) or hyperexpanded (>20%) categories. Generation probabilities were estimated with OLGA 1.2.3, V-gene circos plots were generated with VDJtools, specificities were searched for in VDJdb, and CDR3 motifs were identified with GLIPH. This immuneACCESS table, as held by TCRdb, lists in-frame sequences with V and J called but not all clones. Of the missing ones, under half trace to an unresolved V gene in checked studies; the others have no known cause. That table supplies the V and J calls and clone size; D and trimming were determined from the DNA. The sample yields under 40,000 clones; around 76% were counted once. Together, the top ten hold roughly 2% of the sample.

CDR1 SEHNR and CDR2 FQNEAQ were looked up in the germline V gene (reference sequence). Trimming takes 4 bases from V and 4 bases from J, and the germline ends sit 11 bases apart. There are 14 amino acids in the CDR3, from cysteine to phenylalanine inclusive. Only the CDR3 DNA is retained, 42 bases long and in frame from the first base. The healthy controls were 37 blood donors, and the buffy coats of these donors were supplied by the Finnish Red Cross blood service. All TCR-sequenced material derived from peripheral blood: patient blood samples and healthy donor buffy coats. Ficoll-Hypaque gradient centrifugation was used to isolate peripheral blood mononuclear cells. CD4+ cells were purified magnetically from the buffy coats of healthy controls. Genomic DNA was extracted with the Gentra Puregene Cell and Tissue kit and quantified on a Qubit 2.0 fluorometer. The data derive from a study of STAT5B mutations in CD4+ large granular lymphocyte leukemia (dated by TCRdb to between 2021 and 2022). At the level of the whole study: Among the healthy controls, the CDR3 'QG' motif was associated with a particular HLA allele. The study compared the TCRbeta repertoires of patients with CD4+ T-cell large granular lymphocyte leukemia against the TCRbeta repertoires of healthy blood donors. Flow cytometry on FACSCanto II or FACSVerse confirmed that purified fractions exceeded 95% purity among lymphocytes. Overall results and qualifications from the work: The main leukemic clonotypes were found to be private to each patient, although 25% of the main leukemic clonotypes were detected at low frequency in the non-leukemic repertoires of other patients. CD4-sorted patient repertoires appeared more clonal than healthy CD4+ repertoires, and this difference persisted after removing the putative leukemic clones. Enrichment of TRBV06-family usage was observed among the top patient clones (8/27) relative to healthy controls (2/35). Data were not HLA-matched; higher clonality in CD4+ versus CD8+ T-LGLL could reflect the relatively small sample size.

What was sequenced was CD4+ T cells from blood buffy coats. The receptor was isolated from a human donor in good health. The chain links TRBV7-9 with TRBJ2-1; the D segment could be TRBD2, given 6 matching bases. The CDR3 sequence is CASSSRDSYNEQFF. At the DNA level, the sequence is TGTGCCAGCAGCTCCCGGGACTCTTACAATGAGCAGTTCTTC.